Below, 13 T cell receptor beta chains from the same sample are listed, as sequenced in a study of T cell responses to AZD1222 COVID-19 vaccine. Assay used: immunoSEQ multiplex PCR; TCRdb lists only in-frame clones, some missing. Here the sample spans about 85,000 clones, 65% to 90% being singletons. The sample consisted of peripheral blood, taken on day 0 of AZD1222 vaccination. The receptors stem from an adult in good health.

In DNA form, the CDR3 reads TGTGCCTGGAGCGCGAAGCAGGGGGGTACGCAGTATTTT. Residues: CAWSAKQGGTQYF. This rearrangement joins TRBV30 to TRBJ2-3; D might be TRBD1 (7 bases). Trimming cost V 3 bases and J 8 bases, with 15 bases left between them. CDR1 and CDR2 from the germline V gene are GTSNPN and SVGIG (reference sequence). CDR3 size: 13 residues.

The V and J genes are TRBV5-1 and TRBJ2-7, with 7 positions matching TRBD1. This CDR3 has 13 residues. The V gene end was trimmed by 2 bases and the J gene end by 5 bases; junction bases not matched to a gene: 4. The germline CDR1 and CDR2 sequences are SGHRS and YFSETQ. CDR3 amino acids: CASSFDRVDEQYF. Written as DNA, the CDR3 is TGCGCCAGCAGCTTTGACAGGGTGGACGAGCAGTACTTC.

This chain connects TRBV25-1 to TRBJ2-1; 14 bases map to TRBD2. J gave up 9 bases and V 2 bases, and 6 bases lay outside the gene matches. The CDR3 has 16 residues. The germline V gene encodes CDR1 MGHDK and CDR2 SYGVNS. CDR3 sequence: CASSEVGLAGVGEQFF. The CDR3 DNA is TGTGCCAGCAGTGAAGTGGGACTAGCGGGAGTCGGTGAGCAGTTCTTC. Full variable domain (remainder filled in from reference TRBV25-1 and TRBJ2-1): EADIYQTPRYLVIGTGKKITLECSQTMGHDKMYWYQQDPGMELHLIHYSYGVNSTEKGDLSSESTVSRIRTEHFPLTLESARPSHTSQYLCASSEVGLAGVGEQFFGPGTRLTVL.

This clone was seen only once. The gene calls are TRBV7-3 and TRBJ1-6; D not resolved. Germline lookup yields CDR1 SGHTA and CDR2 FQGTGA. The CDR3 contains 13 residues. V shed 5 bases and J shed 7 bases, with 9 bases lying between them. Written as DNA, the CDR3 is TGTGCCAGCAGCCGGACGGAGAATTCACCCCTCCACTTT. It codes for CASSRTENSPLHF.

J is TRBJ1-4 and V is TRBV18, with D tentatively TRBD1 (6 bases). V was trimmed by 4 bases and J by 4 bases, leaving 13 bases between them. The CDR3 consists of 15 residues. CDR1 and CDR2 (germline): KGHSH, LQKENI. The CDR3 loop is CASSLDQGNNEKLFF. In DNA, the CDR3 is TGTGCCAGCTCACTGGACCAGGGGAATAATGAAAAACTGTTTTTT.

The chain has TRBV28 and TRBJ1-1; 12 nucleotides align to TRBD1. V lost 7 bases, J lost 1 base, and 7 bases stayed unmatched. The CDR3 is 16 residues long. CDR1 MDHEN and CDR2 SYDVKM come from the germline V gene. CDR3: CASTSGQGARNTEAFF. For the CDR3, the DNA is TGTGCCAGCACCTCGGGACAGGGGGCCCGGAACACTGAAGCTTTCTTT.

This clone was recorded once. The chain is built from TRBV7-2 and TRBJ2-3; 10 nucleotides agree with TRBD2. The CDR3 runs 16 residues. The germline V gene has CDR1 SGHTA and CDR2 FQGNSA. The V and J ends lost 6 bases and 5 bases, in that order; junction bases with no gene match: 11. CDR3 DNA sequence: TGTGCCAGCAGACCCTCTAGCGGGAGCTATGAAGATACGCAGTATTTT. Its translation is CASRPSSGSYEDTQYF.

The chain has TRBV9 and TRBJ2-3, with 8 nucleotides matching TRBD2. With 2 bases clipped from V and 7 bases from J, the junction kept 12 bases outside the gene matches. In germline, CDR1 is SGDLS, CDR2 YYNGEE. The CDR3 is made up of 16 amino acids. The CDR3 DNA reads as TGTGCCAGCAGCGTGACCATGGGGAGCGGGAGCCATACGCAGTATTTT. This gives the protein CASSVTMGSGSHTQYF. The whole variable domain, filled in from reference TRBV9 and TRBJ2-3, reads DSGVTQTPKHLITATGQRVTLRCSPRSGDLSVYWYQQSLDQGLQFLIQYYNGEERAKGNILERFSAQQFPDLHSELNLSSLELGDSALYFCASSVTMGSGSHTQYFGPGTRLTVL.

This chain connects TRBV29-1 to TRBJ1-1; perhaps TRBD1 as D (5 bases). V lost 3 bases and J 1 base, leaving 12 bases between the germline ends. Germline loops: CDR1 SQVTM, CDR2 ANQGSEA. The CDR3 contains 14 residues. CDR3 nucleotide sequence: TGCAGCGTTGATCCTGGGCAGGGGAACACTGAAGCTTTCTTT. This sequence encodes CSVDPGQGNTEAFF.

The V call is TRBV14, the J call TRBJ2-7; D is tentatively TRBD1 or TRBD2 (6 bases each). CDR1 SGHDN and CDR2 FVKESK come from the germline V gene. Trimming took 2 bases from V and 2 from J, leaving 10 bases between them. This CDR3 spans 14 amino acids. The CDR3 bases are TGTGCCAGCAGCCAAAACCGGGGGCCCTACGAGCAGTACTTC. This encodes CASSQNRGPYEQYF.

V gene TRBV18 combines with J gene TRBJ2-7; D uncertain. This CDR3 has 13 residues. Per germline, CDR1 KGHSH and CDR2 LQKENI. The V end was cut by 5 bases, the J end by 4 bases, with 12 bases between. The CDR3 protein is CASSTRAAYEQYF. The CDR3 region has the DNA TGTGCCAGCTCAACCCGGGCCGCTTACGAGCAGTACTTC.

This clone was seen a handful of times. This chain uses TRBV6-1 with TRBJ1-5; no definite D call. V lost 3 bases, J lost 2 bases, and 5 bases lay in between. Germline V lookup: CDR1 MNHNS, CDR2 SASEGT. The CDR3 runs 13 residues. CDR3 nucleotide sequence: TGTGCCAGCAGTGAGAGTCGCAATCAGCCCCAGCATTTT. It specifies CASSESRNQPQHF.

The rearrangement links TRBV15 to TRBJ1-5, with a tentative D call TRBD1 (6 bases). V dropped 0 bases and J dropped 2 bases, with 14 bases sitting between them. This CDR3 contains 17 residues. Germline values: CDR1 LNHNV, CDR2 YYDKDF (reference sequence). CDR3 DNA: TGTGCCACCAGCAGAGATCTTGGGGCAGGGGGCAATCAGCCCCAGCATTTT. Translated: CATSRDLGAGGNQPQHF.